This T cell receptor beta chain was documented in a study of control samples from healthy donors and cancer patients. Data came from immunoSEQ multiplex PCR; TCRdb stores just in-frame clones and leaves some out. Of about 89,000 clones in the sample, more than 75% were seen once. CDR3 length equals 15 residues. The germline V gene encodes CDR1 MDHEN and CDR2 SYDVKM. V dropped 6 bases and J dropped 3; count of bases not matched to a gene: 6. The sequence came from a woman aged 40 to 55 in good health. Sequencing was done on a sample of blood. The J gene is TRBJ2-2, the V gene TRBV28; 8 bases agree with TRBD1. CDR3 sequence (DNA): TGTGCCAGCAGGCGGACAGGGTCGGACACCGGGGAGCTGTTTTTT. This encodes CASRRTGSDTGELFF.